The clone carrying this T cell receptor beta chain was observed a handful of times. Antigen: not known. The entry originates in a study of T-cell reconstitution after alpha-beta-depleted transplantation in children. Whole-study findings and limits: It was newly produced T cells that mostly accounted for T-cell counts and diversity one year after transplant.

Trimming removed 3 bases at V and 1 base at J, with 8 bases between. The CDR3 runs to 14 residues. Germline CDR1 SEHNR, CDR2 FQNEAQ (reference sequence). During its preparation, the TCRbeta library received unique molecular identifiers. TCRdb re-called the PCR reads through MiXCR, storing one row per CDR3 protein. The sample yields about 470,000 distinct CDR3 sequences, 43% seen once. The J gene is TRBJ2-3, the V gene TRBV7-9, with D perhaps TRBD1 or TRBD2 (6 bases each). The specimen was PBMCs, collected before TCRalphabeta/CD19-depleted stem cell transplant. This TCR came from a girl aged 2-10 years with aplastic anemia, due to receive a stem cell transplant. CDR3 in DNA: TGTGCCAGCAGCTTTGGGGGGCGCACAGATACGCAGTATTTT. Protein sequence: CASSFGGRTDTQYF. Filled out from reference TRBV7-9 and TRBJ2-3, the complete variable domain reads DTGVSQNPRHKITKRGQNVTFRCDPISEHNRLYWYRQTLGQGPEFLTYFQNEAQLEKSRLLSDRFSAERPKGSFSTLEIQRTEQGDSAMYLCASSFGGRTDTQYFGPGTRLTVL.